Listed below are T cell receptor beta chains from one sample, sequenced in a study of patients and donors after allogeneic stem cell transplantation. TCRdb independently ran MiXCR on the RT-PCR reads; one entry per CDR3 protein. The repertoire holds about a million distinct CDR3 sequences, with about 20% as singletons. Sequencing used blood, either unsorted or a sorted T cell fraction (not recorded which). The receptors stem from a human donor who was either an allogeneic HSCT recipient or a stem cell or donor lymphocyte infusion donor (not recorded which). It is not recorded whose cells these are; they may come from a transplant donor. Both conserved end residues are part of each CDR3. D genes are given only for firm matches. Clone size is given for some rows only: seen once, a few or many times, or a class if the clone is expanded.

cdr3_nt: TGTGCCAGCAGCTTAGGAGGACAGGGTCCGGTGGCTTTCTTT
cdr3_aa: CASSLGGQGPVAFF
j_call: TRBJ1-1
clone_size: NA
d_call: TRBD1
v_call: TRBV7-8

cdr3_nt: TGTGCCACCAGCCCAGGGACAGGGATTTATGAGCAGTTCTTC
cdr3_aa: CATSPGTGIYEQFF
j_call: TRBJ2-1
clone_size: NA
d_call: TRBD1
v_call: TRBV15

cdr3_nt: TGTGCCAGCACTCGGGGGGGTTCCTACAATGAGCAGTTCTTC
cdr3_aa: CASTRGGSYNEQFF
j_call: TRBJ2-1
clone_size: few
d_call: TRBD2
v_call: TRBV5-6

cdr3_nt: TGTGCCAGCAGTGAATTTCTCCCGGGACAGGGATGGGAGACCCAGTACTTC
cdr3_aa: CASSEFLPGQGWETQYF
j_call: TRBJ2-5
clone_size: NA
d_call: TRBD1
v_call: TRBV25-1

cdr3_nt: TGTGCCAGCAGCTTAGTTATTGACATCAAGGCCCAGTACTTC
cdr3_aa: CASSLVIDIKAQYF
j_call: TRBJ2-5
clone_size: few
d_call: NA
v_call: TRBV7-2

cdr3_nt: TGCAGCGTTGAAGCCAGCAGGGGTGACGGCGAGCAGTACTTC
cdr3_aa: CSVEASRGDGEQYF
j_call: TRBJ2-7
clone_size: few
d_call: NA
v_call: TRBV29-1

cdr3_nt: TGCAGTGCGACGGACAGGGTATCTAATGAAAAACTGTTTTTT
cdr3_aa: CSATDRVSNEKLFF
j_call: TRBJ1-4
clone_size: NA
d_call: TRBD1
v_call: TRBV20-1

cdr3_nt: TGTGCCAGCAGTTCCGACTCTGGCGGAGGGGAGACCCAGTACTTC
cdr3_aa: CASSSDSGGGETQYF
j_call: TRBJ2-5
clone_size: many
d_call: NA
v_call: TRBV12-3/TRBV12-4

cdr3_nt: TGTGCCAGCAGTTTACGGGCAGGGAGCCTTGAAGCTTTCTTT
cdr3_aa: CASSLRAGSLEAFF
j_call: TRBJ1-1
clone_size: NA
d_call: NA
v_call: TRBV27

cdr3_nt: TGTGCCAGCACGAGGGGCGCAACCATTAATTCACCCCTCCACTTT
cdr3_aa: CASTRGATINSPLHF
j_call: TRBJ1-6
clone_size: few
d_call: NA
v_call: TRBV7-9

cdr3_nt: TGCGCCAGCAGCCAAGAAGGGGCAGGGGCCCTTGACAATCAGCCCCAGCATTTT
cdr3_aa: CASSQEGAGALDNQPQHF
j_call: TRBJ1-5
clone_size: few
d_call: NA
v_call: TRBV4-1

cdr3_nt: TGTGCCAGCAGCCATGGGACACTTAATCAGCCCCAGCATTTT
cdr3_aa: CASSHGTLNQPQHF
j_call: TRBJ1-5
clone_size: NA
d_call: NA
v_call: TRBV3-1

cdr3_nt: TGTGCCAGCTCACCCCCGGCAGGGAACACTGAAGCTTTCTTT
cdr3_aa: CASSPPAGNTEAFF
j_call: TRBJ1-1
clone_size: NA
d_call: NA
v_call: TRBV18

cdr3_nt: TGCGCCAGCAGTTATACCGGGACGAGTACTGAAGCTTTCTTT
cdr3_aa: CASSYTGTSTEAFF
j_call: TRBJ1-1
clone_size: NA
d_call: NA
v_call: TRBV5-1

cdr3_nt: TGTGCCAGCAGCCGCCTCCGGGACAGGGGTAATGAGCAGTTCTTC
cdr3_aa: CASSRLRDRGNEQFF
j_call: TRBJ2-1
clone_size: NA
d_call: TRBD1
v_call: TRBV3-1